This T cell receptor beta chain came from a study of blood T cell repertoires in COVID-19. In the study overall: From T cells, B-cell-depleted T cells, or PBMCs came the material, which was cDNA or gDNA.

In the source study's methods: Amplification with reference gene primers provided the estimates of nucleated cell counts. Clones were sequenced by immunoSEQ multiplex PCR, and TCRdb holds only the in-frame ones, with some missing. The V and J calls and clone size were taken over from that table, and D and trimming were inferred from the DNA. The table shows about 260,000 clones, with approximately 88% occurring only once. The V gene's germline CDR1 is LNHDA and CDR2 SQIVND (reference sequence). V was pared by 6 bases and J by 4 bases, with 22 bases between. CDR3 size: 17 residues. This chain connects TRBV19 to TRBJ1-5; the D is unclear. The material sequenced was peripheral blood. This TCR derives from a human donor in a cohort sampled during active COVID-19. The CDR3 DNA sequence: TGTGCCAGTAGGTATCTGCTGCGGGGTCCTCCTAATCAGCCCCAGCATTTT. Protein product: CASRYLLRGPPNQPQHF.